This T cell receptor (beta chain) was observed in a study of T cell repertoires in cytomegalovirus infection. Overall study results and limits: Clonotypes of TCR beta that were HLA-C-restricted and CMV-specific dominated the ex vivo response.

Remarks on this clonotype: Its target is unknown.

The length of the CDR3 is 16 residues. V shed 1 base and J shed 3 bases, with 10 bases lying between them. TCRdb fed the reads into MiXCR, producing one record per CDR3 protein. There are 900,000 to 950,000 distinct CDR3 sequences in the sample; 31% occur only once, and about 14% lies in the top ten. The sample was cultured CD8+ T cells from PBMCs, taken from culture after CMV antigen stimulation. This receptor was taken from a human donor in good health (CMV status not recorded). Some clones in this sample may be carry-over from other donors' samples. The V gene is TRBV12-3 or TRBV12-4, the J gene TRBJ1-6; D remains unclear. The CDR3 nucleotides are TGTGCCAGCAGTTTAGAATGGGGATACTATAATTCACCCCTCCACTTT. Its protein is CASSLEWGYYNSPLHF.